The next 21 T cell receptor beta chains were all read from a single sample in a study of regulatory T cells in long-lasting Graves disease. Building of the TCR beta libraries involved iRepertoire HTBI primers and Arm-PCR of CDR3 regions. TCRdb re-called the multiplex PCR reads through MiXCR, storing one row per CDR3 protein. Altogether 700,000 or so distinct CDR3 sequences are present, about 30% being singletons, with the ten largest covering 40% to 50%. Time point of the sample: persistent/refractory GD, antithyroid drugs over 5 years with positive TRAb. PBMCs provided the RNA from which the TCR library was made. The material sequenced was peripheral blood mononuclear cells (PBMCs), taken when the disease was refractory, from a patient treated with antithyroid drugs. The receptor set was obtained from a female donor with Graves disease.

The J gene is TRBJ2-4, the V gene TRBV13, with D tentatively TRBD1 (5 bases). V lost 2 bases and J lost 8, with 13 bases in between. CDR3 length equals 14 residues. In germline, CDR1 is PRHDT, CDR2 FYEKMQ (reference sequence). CDR3: CASSLKQVVDIQYF. Written as DNA, the CDR3 is TGTGCCAGCAGCTTAAAACAGGTAGTGGACATTCAGTACTTC.

The CDR3 region is CASPFGGGTNTEAFF. The CDR3 bases are TGTGCCAGCCCTTTTGGGGGGGGTACGAACACTGAAGCTTTCTTT. This sequence joins TRBV9 and TRBJ1-1; a possible D gene is TRBD1 (5 bases). Between the trimmed V and J ends, which lost 7 bases and 1 base, there was a span of 17 bases. Germline CDR1 is SGDLS and CDR2 is YYNGEE. This CDR3 has 15 amino acids.

V gene TRBV20-1 combines with J gene TRBJ1-5, with D perhaps matching TRBD1 (6 bases). Germline CDR1 DFQATT, CDR2 SNEGSKA (reference sequence). Trimming removed 4 bases from V and 4 bases from J, with 11 bases in between. This CDR3 is 13 amino acids long. This chain's CDR3 is CSAKGGLNQPQHF. CDR3 bases: TGCAGTGCTAAAGGGGGTTTGAATCAGCCCCAGCATTTT.

The table lists this clonotype with a few counts. The V gene is TRBV11-2, the J gene TRBJ2-7; tentatively, D is TRBD1 (6 bases). The germline V gene has CDR1 SGHAT and CDR2 FQNNGV. V lost 5 bases, J lost 7 bases, and 9 bases lay in between. This CDR3 is 11 amino acids long. CDR3 protein: CASSIGTEQYF. CDR3 bases: TGTGCCAGCAGCATAGGGACAGAGCAGTACTTC.

The chain employs TRBV7-9 and TRBJ1-2; TRBD1 matches at 8 bases. The CDR3 runs to 14 residues. Germline values: CDR1 SEHNR, CDR2 FQNEAQ (reference sequence). J gave up 3 bases and V 5 bases, and 5 bases lay outside the gene matches. This CDR3 is CASSPSGQDYGYTF. The DNA for the CDR3 is TGTGCCAGCAGCCCCTCGGGACAGGACTATGGCTACACCTTC.

The CDR3 is CSAEAGVTGSTEAFF. For the CDR3, the DNA is TGCAGCGCTGAGGCAGGGGTGACCGGGAGCACTGAAGCTTTCTTT. This chain uses TRBV29-1 with TRBJ1-1; the D gene is possibly TRBD1 (6 bases). Germline V CDR1 and CDR2: SQVTM, ANQGSEA. V was cut by 7 bases and J by 4 bases, with 22 bases left in between. This CDR3 comprises 15 residues.

A few counts support this clonotype. This sequence joins TRBV28 and TRBJ1-1, with D perhaps matching TRBD1 (6 bases). Trimming took 8 bases from V and 3 from J, leaving 10 bases between them. Germline V gene data show CDR1 as MDHEN and CDR2 as SYDVKM. CDR3 length: 12 residues. The CDR3 region is CASDTGYTEAFF. Here the CDR3 DNA reads TGTGCCAGCGACACAGGGTACACTGAAGCTTTCTTT.

Points on this clonotype: It may be a read error: a sequence one base away is much more abundant. The chain recombines TRBV25-1 with TRBJ1-1, with D unresolved. The germline V and J ends were trimmed by 3 bases and 3 bases, with 2 bases remaining between them. Germline-derived CDR1 and CDR2 are MGHDK and SYGVNS. This CDR3 has 11 amino acids. The DNA of the CDR3 is TGTGCCAGCAGTGATTACACTGAAGCTTTCTTT. Protein: CASSDYTEAFF.

The chain couples TRBV6-2 or TRBV6-3 to TRBJ2-7, with TRBD1 identical over 9 bases. The germline CDR1 and CDR2 sequences are MNHEY and SVGEGT. The V segment lost 5 bases and the J segment 4 bases; nucleotides outside the gene matches: 6. This CDR3 has 14 residues. The CDR3 reads CASSGDRVAYEQYF. DNA for the CDR3: TGTGCCAGCAGTGGGGACAGGGTGGCGTACGAGCAGTACTTC.

There are a few counts of this clonotype. The V gene is TRBV6-1, the J gene TRBJ2-5; 11 nucleotides align to TRBD1. Germline-derived CDR1 and CDR2 are MNHNS and SASEGT. V was pared by 6 bases and J by 5 bases, with 5 bases of the junction left unmatched. The CDR3 is 14 amino acids. The CDR3 coding sequence is TGTGCCAGCAGAGGGGACAGGGGGGCTGAGACCCAGTACTTC. Translation gives CASRGDRGAETQYF.

The sample holds many counts of this clonotype. V is TRBV28 and J is TRBJ1-2; a weak D match, TRBD1 (5 bases). Trimming removed 7 bases at V and 7 bases at J, with 19 bases between. The germline CDR1 and CDR2 sequences are MDHEN and SYDVKM. The length of the CDR3 is 14 residues. CDR3: CASNVQGTRVGYTF. The DNA of the CDR3 is TGTGCCAGCAACGTCCAGGGTACGAGGGTTGGCTACACCTTC.

This chain joins TRBV30 and TRBJ2-7; TRBD2 might be the D (5 bases). The CDR3 covers 13 residues. Trimming cost V 5 bases and J 2 bases, with 13 bases left between them. Per the germline V gene, CDR1 is GTSNPN and CDR2 is SVGIG (reference sequence). The chain's CDR3 is CAWDGGFPYEQYF. The CDR3 DNA reads as TGTGCCTGGGACGGCGGGTTCCCCTACGAGCAGTACTTC.

There are many counts of this clonotype. The V gene is TRBV28, the J gene TRBJ1-2; D is ambiguous. Germline CDR1 reads MDHEN; CDR2 reads SYDVKM. This CDR3 contains 15 residues. V was trimmed by 5 bases and J by 4 bases, leaving 17 bases between them. The CDR3 DNA is TGTGCCAGCAGTCCATCGCTACGGGGAGGCTATGGCTACACCTTC. The encoded protein is CASSPSLRGGYGYTF.

This clonotype appeared a few times. V and J are TRBV7-9 and TRBJ1-1; TRBD1 aligns across 8 bases. J was trimmed by 5 bases and V by 1 base; bases with no gene match: 9. Per the germline V gene, CDR1 is SEHNR and CDR2 is FQNEAQ (reference sequence). This CDR3 has 16 residues. The CDR3 protein is CASSLGTGPVRTEAFF. In nucleotides, the CDR3 is TGTGCCAGCAGCTTAGGGACAGGGCCAGTTAGAACTGAAGCTTTCTTT.

The chain combines TRBV29-1 with TRBJ1-2, with D uncertain. Germline V gives CDR1 SQVTM, CDR2 ANQGSEA. The germline V and J ends were trimmed by 0 bases and 0 bases, with 8 bases remaining between them. The CDR3 has 14 amino acids. The CDR3 is CSVEDRLANYGYTF. CDR3 DNA sequence: TGCAGCGTTGAAGATCGGCTAGCTAACTATGGCTACACCTTC.

The sample holds a few counts of this clonotype. This chain links TRBV9 with TRBJ1-5, with D possibly being TRBD1 (6 bases). V lost 3 bases and J 6 bases, leaving 13 bases between the germline ends. CDR3 length equals 14 residues. Per germline, CDR1 SGDLS and CDR2 YYNGEE. DNA for the CDR3: TGTGCCAGCAGCGGCTCCATAGGGGGTCAGCCCCAGCATTTT. Protein sequence: CASSGSIGGQPQHF.

This clonotype was seen only a few times. The rearrangement uses TRBV6-1 and TRBJ1-2; 10 bases are shared with TRBD1. Germline assignment: CDR1 MNHNS and CDR2 SASEGT. The CDR3 totals 15 residues. The V gene end was trimmed by 5 bases and the J gene end by 4 bases; junction bases not matched to a gene: 7. The CDR3 DNA reads TGTGCCAGCAGTCCCTGGGGACAGGGGAGCTATGGCTACACCTTC. Translating it yields CASSPWGQGSYGYTF.

This clonotype has more than one count but fewer than ten. This chain connects TRBV11-2 to TRBJ1-1; D remains unclear. Germline loops: CDR1 SGHAT, CDR2 FQNNGV. V dropped 2 bases and J dropped 6 bases, with 13 bases sitting between them. The CDR3 length is 14 residues. The DNA for the CDR3 is TGTGCCAGCAGCTTAAACCTGGGGAGCTCTGAAGCTTTCTTT. The encoded protein is CASSLNLGSSEAFF.

The chain joins TRBV28 to TRBJ1-2, with TRBD1 matching 8 bases. The CDR3 totals 15 residues. The V and J ends lost 5 bases and 3 bases, in that order; junction bases with no gene match: 8. Germline V lookup: CDR1 MDHEN, CDR2 SYDVKM. The CDR3 DNA reads as TGTGCCAGCAGTCCCTACGGACAGGGCGACTATGGCTACACCTTC. Amino acids: CASSPYGQGDYGYTF.

V and J are TRBV28 and TRBJ1-2, with TRBD1 matching 7 bases. In germline, CDR1 is MDHEN, CDR2 SYDVKM. The CDR3 sequence is 13 residues long. V was clipped by 2 bases and J by 10 bases; unmatched bases: 7. CDR3 bases: TGTGCCAGCAGTTTACCGGGACAGTTCGTCTACACCTTC. Translated: CASSLPGQFVYTF.

This clonotype was seen repeatedly, ten times or more. The chain recombines TRBV6-1 with TRBJ2-5; 9 bases agree with TRBD1. V dropped 6 bases and J dropped 5; count of bases not matched to a gene: 13. This CDR3 spans 16 amino acids. CDR1 is MNHNS, CDR2 SASEGT, per germline. The CDR3 is CASSLTRDRVTETQYF. The CDR3 DNA reads as TGTGCCAGCAGCCTAACCCGGGACAGGGTTACGGAGACCCAGTACTTC.